Shown below are 27 T cell receptor beta chains from a single sample sequenced in a study of blood T cell repertoires in COVID-19. Sequencing was performed with immunoSEQ multiplex PCR; in TCRdb, only in-frame clones are kept and a portion is missing. The sample carries roughly 220,000 clones, roughly four fifths recorded once. The sequencing sample was made of peripheral blood. The receptors here all came from a woman aged 80 or older with COVID-19, enrolled during active disease.

V gene TRBV7-9 combines with J gene TRBJ1-6, with TRBD1 identical over 7 bases. Germline assignment: CDR1 SEHNR and CDR2 FQNEAQ (reference sequence). The V and J ends lost 1 base and 4 bases, in that order; junction bases with no gene match: 4. There are 16 residues in the CDR3. The CDR3 nucleotides are TGTGCCAGCAGCTTAGAGAGGGGACAGTATAATTCACCCCTCCACTTT. This codes for CASSLERGQYNSPLHF.

This rearrangement joins TRBV15 to TRBJ2-6; TRBD2 agrees at 10 bases. With 0 bases clipped from V and 0 bases from J, the junction kept 5 bases outside the gene matches. This CDR3 comprises 19 residues. CDR1 LNHNV and CDR2 YYDKDF come from the germline V gene (reference sequence). As DNA, the CDR3 is TGTGCCACCAGCAGAGAAGGGCTAGCGGGGGTCTCTGGGGCCAACGTCCTGACTTTC. Translation: CATSREGLAGVSGANVLTF. Supplemented by reference TRBV15 and TRBJ2-6, the full variable domain reads DAMVIQNPRYQVTQFGKPVTLSCSQTLNHNVMYWYQQKSSQAPKLLFHYYDKDFNNEADTPDNFQSRRPNTSFCFLDIRSPGLGDTAMYLCATSREGLAGVSGANVLTFGAGSRLTVL.

The count of this clone is one. This chain links TRBV7-9 with TRBJ1-1; a weak D match, TRBD1 (5 bases). The germline gives CDR1 SEHNR, CDR2 FQNEAQ (reference sequence). V gave up 3 bases and J gave up 1 base, with 12 bases separating them. CDR3 length equals 15 residues. Here the CDR3 reads CASSLWGQGNTEAFF. The CDR3 nucleotides read TGTGCCAGCAGCTTGTGGGGTCAGGGGAACACTGAAGCTTTCTTT.

The rearrangement links TRBV5-5 to TRBJ1-6; possibly TRBD1 for D (5 bases). The CDR3 extends over 15 amino acids. CDR1 is SGHKS, CDR2 YYEKEE, per germline (reference sequence). Trimming pared 4 bases from V and 0 bases from J, leaving 8 bases between. Here the CDR3 reads CASSRGDSYNSPLHF. The CDR3 nucleotides are TGTGCCAGCAGCCGGGGGGACTCCTATAATTCACCCCTCCACTTT.

This sequence joins TRBV29-1 and TRBJ1-2; no definite D call. Germline assignment: CDR1 SQVTM and CDR2 ANQGSEA. The CDR3 spans 12 residues. V was clipped by 3 bases and J by 8 bases, with 13 bases between them. The CDR3 loop is CSVEERFQGYTF. CDR3 coding DNA: TGCAGCGTTGAGGAGCGGTTTCAAGGCTACACCTTC.

In this sample, this clone turned up a few times. V usage is TRBV7-2 and J usage is TRBJ1-2; the D is unclear. Germline V gene lookup returns CDR1 SGHTA and CDR2 FQGNSA. The CDR3 loop spans 14 amino acids. V was trimmed by 1 base and J by 7 bases, leaving 13 bases between them. The CDR3 DNA sequence: TGTGCCAGCAGCTTAGAAGAGGGAGGTGGTGGCTACACCTTC. Encoded protein: CASSLEEGGGGYTF.

The J gene is TRBJ1-5, the V gene TRBV7-2, with D perhaps matching TRBD1 (5 bases). The CDR3 extends over 14 amino acids. V gave up 1 base and J gave up 7 bases, with 11 bases separating them. CDR1 is SGHTA, CDR2 FQGNSA, per germline. As DNA, the CDR3 is TGTGCCAGCAGCTTAGATCAGGGTATCCAGCCCCAGCATTTT. Amino acids: CASSLDQGIQPQHF. The entire variable domain, with the rest obtained from reference TRBV7-2 and TRBJ1-5, is as follows: GAGVSQSPSNKVTEKGKDVELRCDPISGHTALYWYRQSLGQGLEFLIYFQGNSAPDKSGLPSDRFSAERTGGSVSTLTIQRTQQEDSAVYLCASSLDQGIQPQHFGDGTRLSIL.

The V gene is TRBV7-2, the J gene TRBJ2-7; 8 positions match TRBD1. This CDR3 has 15 amino acids. V shed 5 bases and J 4 bases; nucleotides not matched to a gene: 10. Germline V gene sequence: CDR1 SGHTA, CDR2 FQGNSA. In DNA form, the CDR3 reads TGTGCCAGCAGCCCAGGGGGCGGTGTCCCTTACGAGCAGTACTTC. Translating gives CASSPGGGVPYEQYF. The entire variable domain, with the rest obtained from reference TRBV7-2 and TRBJ2-7, is as follows: GAGVSQSPSNKVTEKGKDVELRCDPISGHTALYWYRQSLGQGLEFLIYFQGNSAPDKSGLPSDRFSAERTGGSVSTLTIQRTQQEDSAVYLCASSPGGGVPYEQYFGPGTRLTVT.

This clone occurred a few times. The rearrangement joins TRBV25-1 to TRBJ2-1, with D tentatively TRBD1 (6 bases). CDR1 is MGHDK, CDR2 SYGVNS, per germline. This CDR3 contains 15 residues. The ends were cut back, 2 bases at V and 3 bases at J, with 11 bases in the middle. CDR3 sequence: CASSELKGGYNEQFF. The CDR3 region has the DNA TGTGCCAGCAGTGAACTGAAAGGGGGCTACAATGAGCAGTTCTTC. Filled out from reference TRBV25-1 and TRBJ2-1, the complete variable domain reads EADIYQTPRYLVIGTGKKITLECSQTMGHDKMYWYQQDPGMELHLIHYSYGVNSTEKGDLSSESTVSRIRTEHFPLTLESARPSHTSQYLCASSELKGGYNEQFFGPGTRLTVL.

The rearrangement links TRBV18 to TRBJ2-2, with a possible D match to TRBD2 (6 bases). The CDR3 has 17 residues. CDR1 is KGHSH and CDR2 is LQKENI in the germline V gene. V was pared by 3 bases and J by 1 base, with 15 bases between. The CDR3 protein is CASSPEGGTRNTGELFF. The CDR3 coding sequence is TGTGCCAGCTCACCCGAGGGCGGGACCCGGAACACCGGGGAGCTGTTTTTT.

The chain carries TRBV5-4 and TRBJ1-4, with D maybe TRBD1 (6 bases). Germline V gene lookup returns CDR1 SGHNT and CDR2 YYREEE (reference sequence). The V end was cut by 0 bases, the J end by 4 bases, with 10 bases between. This CDR3 contains 15 residues. The CDR3 loop is CASSLGGPVNEKLFF. The CDR3 DNA follows: TGTGCCAGCAGCTTGGGGGGGCCGGTTAATGAAAAACTGTTTTTT. Full variable domain (missing parts from reference TRBV5-4 and TRBJ1-4): ETGVTQSPTHLIKTRGQQVTLRCSSQSGHNTVSWYQQALGQGPQFIFQYYREEENGRGNFPPRFSGLQFPNYSSELNVNALELDDSALYLCASSLGGPVNEKLFFGSGTQLSVL.

V gene TRBV7-8 combines with J gene TRBJ2-5, with 8 nucleotides matching TRBD1. The ends lost 5 bases at V and 7 bases at J; junction bases unmatched: 21. Germline V gene data show CDR1 as SGHVS and CDR2 as FQNEAQ. This CDR3 region has 18 residues. The CDR3 DNA reads as TGTGCCAGCAGCCCAGGGGGCCCGGGTTACGCTAACCGAGGGACCCAGTACTTC. Translated: CASSPGGPGYANRGTQYF. Full variable domain (outside the CDR3, taken from reference TRBV7-8 and TRBJ2-5): GAGVSQSPRYKVAKRGQDVALRCDPISGHVSLFWYQQALGQGPEFLTYFQNEAQLDKSGLPSDRFFAERPEGSVSTLKIQRTQQEDSAVYLCASSPGGPGYANRGTQYFGPGTRLLVL.

The sample holds one count of this clone. The chain links TRBV28 to TRBJ2-1; D gene unclear. The V gene's germline CDR1 is MDHEN and CDR2 SYDVKM. The CDR3 runs to 12 residues. With 3 bases removed from V and 7 bases from J, the gap between germline ends came to 7 bases. The CDR3 is CASSFLPNEQFF. The CDR3 DNA sequence: TGTGCCAGCAGTTTTCTCCCGAATGAGCAGTTCTTC.

This chain joins TRBV7-8 and TRBJ2-7; possibly TRBD2 for D (5 bases). The CDR3 extends over 14 amino acids. Between the trimmed V and J ends, which lost 2 bases and 1 base, there was a span of 9 bases. Germline V gene sequence: CDR1 SGHVS, CDR2 FQNEAQ. CDR3 sequence reads: CASSLQPGSYEQYF. The CDR3 coding sequence is TGTGCCAGCAGCTTACAACCGGGGTCCTACGAGCAGTACTTC.

This clone is a singleton in its sample. The V call is TRBV4-2, the J call TRBJ2-7; D remains unclear. The V gene lost 4 bases and the J gene lost 0 bases, with 10 bases spanning the gap. Germline lookup yields CDR1 LGHNA and CDR2 YNFKEQ. This CDR3 is 14 amino acids long. CDR3 DNA: TGTGCCAGCAGCCGACTTGGAACCTCCTACGAGCAGTACTTC. It translates to CASSRLGTSYEQYF.

This clone was observed a handful of times. The chain joins TRBV7-2 to TRBJ2-5, with TRBD1 matching 8 bases. This CDR3 is 14 amino acids long. CDR1 is SGHTA, CDR2 FQGNSA, per germline. After removal of 1 base from V and 5 bases from J, the junction contained 3 bases not matched to a gene. CDR3 sequence reads: CASSLGQGAETQYF. The CDR3 nucleotides are TGTGCCAGCAGCTTAGGGCAGGGGGCTGAGACCCAGTACTTC.

The rearrangement joins TRBV19 to TRBJ1-2; possible D gene TRBD1, 6 bases. The CDR3 is 15 residues long. With 3 bases removed from V and 3 bases from J, the gap between germline ends came to 14 bases. From germline, CDR1 is LNHDA and CDR2 SQIVND (reference sequence). CDR3 nucleotide sequence: TGTGCCAGTAGTATTCTGTTGGGGACATACTATGGCTACACCTTC. Amino acids: CASSILLGTYYGYTF.

The J gene is TRBJ1-5, the V gene TRBV6-5; D possibly corresponds to TRBD1 (6 bases). This CDR3 has 15 residues. Germline-derived CDR1 and CDR2 are MNHEY and SVGAGI. With 0 bases removed from V and 4 bases from J, the gap between germline ends came to 10 bases. The CDR3 spells CASSYSVGGNQPQHF. In DNA, the CDR3 is TGTGCCAGCAGTTACTCCGTAGGGGGAAATCAGCCCCAGCATTTT.

This clone was picked up a small number of times. The genes are TRBV6-5 and TRBJ1-2; D remains unclear. Germline-derived CDR1 and CDR2 are MNHEY and SVGAGI. Trimming took off 4 bases at V and 4 bases at J, with 10 bases between the two ends. There are 13 residues in the CDR3. The CDR3 DNA reads as TGTGCCAGCAGTTTAGCCCTACTCTATGGCTACACCTTC. Translated, it gives CASSLALLYGYTF.

The chain links TRBV9 to TRBJ2-7; 7 nucleotides align to TRBD1. V was pared by 0 bases and J by 3 bases, with 3 bases of the junction left unmatched. This CDR3 has 14 amino acids. The germline gives CDR1 SGDLS, CDR2 YYNGEE. Here the CDR3 reads CASSVGQGDYEQYF. CDR3 nucleotide sequence: TGTGCCAGCAGCGTAGGACAGGGCGACTACGAGCAGTACTTC.

This chain connects TRBV20-1 to TRBJ2-7; 7 bases map to TRBD1. J was trimmed by 6 bases and V by 6 bases; bases with no gene match: 5. Looked up from germline, CDR1 is DFQATT and CDR2 is SNEGSKA (reference sequence). The CDR3 extends over 11 amino acids. The CDR3: CSAYYRGEQYF. CDR3 nucleotides: TGCAGTGCGTATTACAGGGGCGAGCAGTACTTC.

This chain joins TRBV3-1 (or the pseudogene TRBV3-2) and TRBJ1-3, with unresolved D. This CDR3 comprises 17 residues. Trimming removed 1 base at V and 0 bases at J, with 13 bases between. Germline loops: CDR1 LGHDT, CDR2 YNNKEL (reference sequence). The CDR3 DNA reads as TGTGCCAGCAGCCAAGGGGCCCGGGAGACCTCTGGAAACACCATATATTTT. Amino acids: CASSQGARETSGNTIYF.

The V call is TRBV30, the J call TRBJ1-4; 7 bases line up with TRBD1. The CDR3 contains 13 residues. Germline V gene data show CDR1 as GTSNPN and CDR2 as SVGIG (reference sequence). V was pared by 3 bases and J by 5 bases, with 3 bases of the junction left unmatched. The chain's CDR3 is CAWRGRGNEKLFF. The CDR3 DNA sequence: TGTGCCTGGAGGGGCAGGGGGAATGAAAAACTGTTTTTT.

CDR3 loop: CASSVRGINSPLHF. In DNA, the CDR3 is TGTGCCAGCAGCGTTCGGGGGATTAATTCACCCCTCCACTTT. This chain links TRBV9 with TRBJ1-6; D possibly corresponds to TRBD1 (5 bases). CDR3 length equals 14 residues. Germline V lookup: CDR1 SGDLS, CDR2 YYNGEE. Trimming stripped 2 bases from V and 6 bases from J, with 9 bases between.

A few counts support this clone. The chain employs TRBV27 and TRBJ2-1, with TRBD2 matching over 14 bases. The CDR3 is made up of 17 amino acids. Per the germline V gene, CDR1 is MNHEY and CDR2 is SMNVEV (reference sequence). V lost 5 bases and J lost 6; bases outside the gene matches: 9. DNA for the CDR3: TGTGCCAGCAGTCTCGGACTAGCGGGAGGCTCGGGCAATGAGCAGTTCTTC. Amino acids: CASSLGLAGGSGNEQFF.

The chain has TRBV7-9 and TRBJ1-1; 10 bases are shared with TRBD1. V was pared by 4 bases and J by 4 bases, with 6 bases of the junction left unmatched. Germline-derived CDR1 and CDR2 are SEHNR and FQNEAQ (reference sequence). The CDR3 spans 15 residues. The CDR3 is CASSSPTGGSTEAFF. CDR3 DNA sequence: TGTGCCAGCAGCTCCCCGACAGGGGGCAGCACTGAAGCTTTCTTT.

The chain has TRBV5-8 and TRBJ2-2, with TRBD1 identical over 9 bases. The CDR3 runs 15 residues. Germline lookup yields CDR1 SGHTS and CDR2 YDEGEE. After removal of 5 bases from V and 4 bases from J, the junction contained 6 bases not matched to a gene. CDR3 sequence: CASSRGQGATGELFF. DNA for the CDR3: TGTGCCAGCAGTAGGGGACAGGGAGCCACCGGGGAGCTGTTTTTT.